The 23 T cell receptor beta chains listed next were all sequenced from one sample in a study of blood T cell repertoires in COVID-19. Sequencing used immunoSEQ multiplex PCR; TCRdb keeps in-frame clones, though not all of them. This repertoire shows about 150,000 clones, 75% to 90% found once; its top ten account for roughly 3.2%. The specimen was peripheral blood. These receptors came from an older woman with active COVID-19.

Comments on this clone: At one end, the junction sequence differs from germline, possibly due to a read error. The chain combines TRBV11-2 with TRBJ2-7; D remains ambiguous. The V gene's germline CDR1 is SGHAT and CDR2 FQNNGV. This CDR3 is 14 amino acids long. CDR3 DNA: TGTGCCAGCAGCTTAGATATCGGGTTCTACGGGCAGTACTTC. It specifies CASSLDIGFYGQYF. The full variable domain, its missing parts supplied by reference TRBV11-2 and TRBJ2-7, is EAGVAQSPRYKIIEKRQSVAFWCNPISGHATLYWYQQILGQGPKLLIQFQNNGVVDDSQLPKDRFSAERLKGVDSTLKIQPAKLEDSAVYLCASSLDIGFYGQYFGPGTRLTVT.

The chain combines TRBV10-2 with TRBJ1-1; weak D call: TRBD1 (5 bases). V was cut by 1 base and J by 1 base, with 7 bases left in between. The CDR3 covers 14 residues. Per germline, CDR1 WSHSY and CDR2 SAAADI. CDR3 nucleotide sequence: TGCGCCAGCAGTGAGTGGCAGGGGAACACTGAAGCTTTCTTT. This codes for CASSEWQGNTEAFF.

This chain links TRBV28 with TRBJ2-7, with unresolved D. The CDR3 totals 11 residues. Germline-derived CDR1 and CDR2 are MDHEN and SYDVKM. Trimming pared 6 bases from V and 5 bases from J, leaving 8 bases between. CDR3 bases: TGTGCCAGCAGCCGCGACAACGAGCAGTACTTC. It translates to CASSRDNEQYF.

This chain joins TRBV28 and TRBJ1-1, with D perhaps TRBD1 (6 bases). Germline assignment: CDR1 MDHEN and CDR2 SYDVKM. V was pared by 4 bases and J by 1 base, with 10 bases between. The CDR3 totals 14 residues. The CDR3 region is CASSSGGGNTEAFF. The CDR3, as DNA: TGTGCCAGCAGTTCGGGGGGCGGGAACACTGAAGCTTTCTTT.

The gene calls are TRBV7-9 and TRBJ1-5; the D gene is possibly TRBD1 (6 bases). V was shortened by 6 bases and J by 1 base, with 13 bases between the two germline ends. CDR3 length equals 15 residues. Germline-derived CDR1 and CDR2 are SEHNR and FQNEAQ (reference sequence). The CDR3: CASSTGQVSNQPQHF. For the CDR3, the DNA is TGTGCCAGCAGTACAGGGCAGGTGAGCAATCAGCCCCAGCATTTT.

CDR3 DNA: TGTGCCAGCAGTGGGGACAGCCAGAACACCGGGGAGCTGTTTTTT. Protein sequence: CASSGDSQNTGELFF. V usage is TRBV2 and J usage is TRBJ2-2; 7 positions match TRBD1. The CDR3 contains 15 residues. CDR1 SNHLY and CDR2 FYNNEI come from the germline V gene. With 4 bases clipped from V and 1 base from J, the junction kept 3 bases outside the gene matches.

Comment on this clone: At one of its ends the junction is not consistent with the germline gene, which may arise from a read error. The sample carries other DNA sequences with the same CDR3. The chain employs TRBV18 and TRBJ1-3, with a possible D match to TRBD1 (6 bases). Germline CDR1 and CDR2: KGHSH and LQKENI. The CDR3 loop spans 17 amino acids. CDR3 sequence: CASSPRTGSITGNTIYF. CDR3 bases: TGCGCCAGCTCACCAAGAACAGGGTCGATAACGGGAAACACCATATATTTT.

The J gene is TRBJ2-3, the V gene TRBV4-3; 14 bases are a match to TRBD2. Germline trimming cut 6 bases from V and 9 bases from J; bases unmatched to any gene: 11. Germline V gene data show CDR1 as LGHNA and CDR2 as YSLEER. The CDR3 has 16 residues. The DNA for the CDR3 is TGCGCCAGCAGACTCTCCGCGGGACTAGCGGGAGACACGCAGTATTTT. Protein sequence: CASRLSAGLAGDTQYF.

The CDR3 loop is CASSPTGVRVDGYTF. Written as DNA, the CDR3 is TGTGCCAGCAGTCCGACAGGGGTAAGGGTAGATGGCTACACCTTC. V gene TRBV6-5 combines with J gene TRBJ1-2, with 8 bases that match TRBD1. After removal of 5 bases from V and 6 bases from J, the junction contained 11 bases not matched to a gene. The CDR3 spans 15 residues. Per the germline V gene, CDR1 is MNHEY and CDR2 is SVGAGI.

The chain is built from TRBV9 and TRBJ2-3; the D gene is possibly TRBD2 (5 bases). The CDR3 consists of 16 residues. Between the trimmed V and J ends, which lost 2 bases and 4 bases, there was a span of 17 bases. Germline V gene data show CDR1 as SGDLS and CDR2 as YYNGEE. The CDR3 here is CASSVKDSITPDTQYF. The DNA of the CDR3 is TGTGCCAGCAGCGTTAAGGACTCGATCACCCCAGATACGCAGTATTTT.

The chain links TRBV7-9 to TRBJ2-1, with 7 bases aligning to TRBD1. Looked up from germline, CDR1 is SEHNR and CDR2 is FQNEAQ (reference sequence). The CDR3 contains 15 residues. Germline trimming cut 5 bases from V and 7 bases from J; bases unmatched to any gene: 11. CDR3 loop: CASSPTGVPGNEQFF. CDR3 DNA: TGTGCCAGCAGCCCAACAGGGGTTCCCGGGAATGAGCAGTTCTTC.

This clone was recorded once. The V gene is TRBV6-4, the J gene TRBJ2-1; 8 bases are shared with TRBD2. Unmatched junction bases numbered 7, after V lost 3 bases and J lost 3 bases. The CDR3 has 16 amino acids. Germline loops: CDR1 MRHNA, CDR2 SNTAGT. CDR3 nucleotides: TGTGCCAGCAGTGAGAGAGGACTAGCCTTCTACAATGAGCAGTTCTTC. Amino acids: CASSERGLAFYNEQFF.

The CDR3 protein is CASSLTGLSYNEQFF. The DNA for the CDR3 is TGTGCCAGCAGCCTGACAGGGCTCTCCTACAATGAGCAGTTCTTC. V usage is TRBV11-3 and J usage is TRBJ2-1; the match to TRBD1 covers 7 bases. V gave up 5 bases and J gave up 0 bases; unmatched junction bases: 4. Germline CDR1 reads SGHNT; CDR2 reads YENEEA. The CDR3 covers 15 residues.

The chain uses TRBV5-6 and TRBJ2-2; a weak D match, TRBD2 (5 bases). V gave up 4 bases and J gave up 0 bases, with 10 bases separating them. The CDR3 extends over 15 amino acids. Germline-derived CDR1 and CDR2 are SGHDT and YYEEEE. CDR3 residues: CASSKDWANTGELFF. The CDR3 region has the DNA TGTGCCAGCAGCAAGGACTGGGCGAACACCGGGGAGCTGTTTTTT.

This rearrangement joins TRBV18 to TRBJ2-7; TRBD1 matches 8 bases. The CDR3 runs 14 residues. V shed 3 bases, J shed 2 bases, and the junction held 3 bases outside the gene matches. Germline-derived CDR1 and CDR2 are KGHSH and LQKENI. CDR3 DNA sequence: TGTGCCAGCTCACCCCGACAGGGGCCCTACGAGCAGTACTTC. As protein: CASSPRQGPYEQYF.

This chain links TRBV7-2 with TRBJ1-2; D is unresolved. The CDR3 has 14 amino acids. The ends were cut back, 4 bases at V and 5 bases at J, with 14 bases in the middle. Germline CDR1 SGHTA, CDR2 FQGNSA. The CDR3, as DNA: TGTGCCAGCAGCTCTATCCTAAGGCGGTATGGCTACACCTTC. Its protein product is CASSSILRRYGYTF.

This clone was detected once. The V call is TRBV4-2, the J call TRBJ2-3; D is ambiguous. This CDR3 contains 13 residues. V lost 1 base to trimming and J lost 2 bases, with 4 bases between them. Germline V gene data show CDR1 as LGHNA and CDR2 as YNFKEQ. The CDR3: CASSQVATDTQYF. The CDR3 coding sequence is TGTGCCAGCAGCCAAGTAGCCACAGATACGCAGTATTTT.

The chain couples TRBV20-1 to TRBJ1-2; no reliable D call. Between the trimmed V and J ends, which lost 5 bases and 8 bases, there was a span of 12 bases. This CDR3 has 11 residues. Germline V gives CDR1 DFQATT, CDR2 SNEGSKA (reference sequence). The CDR3 region is CSAYSGNGYTF. CDR3 nucleotides: TGCAGTGCTTATTCGGGGAACGGCTACACCTTC.

The gene calls are TRBV5-1 and TRBJ1-3, with 7 bases that match TRBD1. Germline V gene sequence: CDR1 SGHRS, CDR2 YFSETQ. V lost 3 bases, J lost 2 bases, and 8 bases stayed unmatched. CDR3 length equals 16 residues. CDR3: CASSSLEGAAGNTIYF. CDR3 sequence (DNA): TGCGCCAGCAGCTCCTTAGAGGGGGCGGCTGGAAACACCATATATTTT.

This chain joins TRBV29-1 and TRBJ1-5; 9 nucleotides align to TRBD1. The CDR3 is made up of 12 amino acids. The V gene end was trimmed by 7 bases and the J gene end by 7 bases; junction bases not matched to a gene: 5. CDR1 is SQVTM and CDR2 is ANQGSEA in the germline V gene. The CDR3 nucleotides are TGCAGCGCGGGACAGGGTGACCAGCCCCAGCATTTT. Protein: CSAGQGDQPQHF.

This chain connects TRBV28 to TRBJ2-5; D is perhaps TRBD1 (5 bases). This CDR3 is built from 15 residues. The ends were cut back, 5 bases at V and 1 base at J, with 14 bases in the middle. Germline-derived CDR1 and CDR2 are MDHEN and SYDVKM. The CDR3 DNA reads TGTGCCAGCAGTCTGGGTCCGGACATCCAAGAGACCCAGTACTTC. The encoded protein is CASSLGPDIQETQYF.

The rearrangement joins TRBV27 to TRBJ2-5; D not certain. Germline-derived CDR1 and CDR2 are MNHEY and SMNVEV (reference sequence). V shed 1 base and J shed 4 bases, with 10 bases lying between them. The CDR3 has 14 residues. CDR3 sequence: CASSLYGGRETQYF. In DNA, the CDR3 is TGTGCCAGCAGTTTATACGGCGGTAGAGAGACCCAGTACTTC.

The genes are TRBV29-1 and TRBJ2-3, with 13 bases that match TRBD2. Germline V gene sequence: CDR1 SQVTM, CDR2 ANQGSEA. V lost 3 bases to trimming and J lost 6 bases; unmatched junction nucleotides: 12. CDR3 size: 17 residues. CDR3 nucleotide sequence: TGCAGCGTTGACAGGCGAGGACTAGCGGGAGATGAGGATACGCAGTATTTT. Translating gives CSVDRRGLAGDEDTQYF.